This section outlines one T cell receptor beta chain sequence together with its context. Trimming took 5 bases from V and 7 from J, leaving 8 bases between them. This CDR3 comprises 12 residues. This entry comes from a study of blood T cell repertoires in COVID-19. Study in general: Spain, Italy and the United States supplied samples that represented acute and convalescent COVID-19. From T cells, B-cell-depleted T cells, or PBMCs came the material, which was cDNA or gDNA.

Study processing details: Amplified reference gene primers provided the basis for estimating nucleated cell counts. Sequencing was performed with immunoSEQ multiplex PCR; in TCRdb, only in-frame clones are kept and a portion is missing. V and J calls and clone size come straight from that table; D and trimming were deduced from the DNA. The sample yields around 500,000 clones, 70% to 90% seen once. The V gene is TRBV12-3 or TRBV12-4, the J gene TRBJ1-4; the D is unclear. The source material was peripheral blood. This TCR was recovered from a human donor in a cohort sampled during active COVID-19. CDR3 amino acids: CASSRVGEKLFF. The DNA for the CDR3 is TGTGCCAGCAGTCGGGTTGGTGAAAAACTGTTTTTT.